What follows are 31 T cell receptor beta chains derived from one specimen sequenced in a study of metastatic and nonmetastatic thyroid tumors. Patients underwent thyroid surgery, and none had received any treatment before it. TCRdb ran MiXCR on the PCR reads. In the table there are roughly 30,000 clones, over 15% of which are singletons. What was sequenced was blood. The source of these receptors is a female donor with papillary thyroid cancer or a benign thyroid nodule (not recorded which). Some clones in this sample may be carry-over from other donors' samples.

In this sample, this clone turned up many times. This chain joins TRBV6-1 and TRBJ1-2; D gene unclear. Germline-derived CDR1 and CDR2 are MNHNS and SASEGT. Trimming took off 4 bases at V and 0 bases at J, with 12 bases between the two ends. The CDR3 contains 15 residues. CDR3 region: CASSGIELANYGYTF. CDR3 nucleotides: TGTGCCAGCAGTGGGATCGAGTTAGCTAACTATGGCTACACCTTC.

The chain has TRBV28 and TRBJ2-7, with 12 nucleotides matching TRBD2. The V gene's germline CDR1 is MDHEN and CDR2 SYDVKM. V trimming: 4 bases; J trimming: 4 bases; junction bases outside the gene matches: 8. The CDR3 is made up of 16 amino acids. The DNA for the CDR3 is TGTGCCAGCAGTTCCCATACTCTAGCGGGAGGGTACGAGCAGTACTTC. Protein product: CASSSHTLAGGYEQYF. The entire variable domain, with the rest obtained from reference TRBV28 and TRBJ2-7, is as follows: DVKVTQSSRYLVKRTGEKVFLECVQDMDHENMFWYRQDPGLGLRLIYFSYDVKMKEKGDIPEGYSVSREKKERFSLILESASTNQTSMYLCASSSHTLAGGYEQYFGPGTRLTVT.

This clone appeared many times. J is TRBJ1-5 and V is TRBV5-5; possible D gene TRBD1, 6 bases. The CDR3 has 14 residues. Germline lookup yields CDR1 SGHKS and CDR2 YYEKEE (reference sequence). Trimming removed 0 bases from V and 4 bases from J, with 8 bases in between. CDR3 bases: TGTGCCAGCAGCTTGGAAGGGGGGAATCAGCCCCAGCATTTT. This gives the protein CASSLEGGNQPQHF.

This clone has at least ten counts. The rearrangement joins TRBV11-2 to TRBJ2-1; 10 positions agree with TRBD1. V dropped 5 bases and J dropped 9; count of bases not matched to a gene: 7. The germline gives CDR1 SGHAT, CDR2 FQNNGV. CDR3 length: 14 residues. The CDR3 protein is CASSPGQGSTEQFF. The CDR3 nucleotides are TGTGCCAGCAGCCCGGGACAGGGGAGCACTGAGCAGTTCTTC.

Within the sample, this clone is medium-sized (0.01 to 0.1%). The rearrangement links TRBV20-1 to TRBJ2-7, with D maybe TRBD2 (6 bases). V was trimmed by 6 bases and J by 5 bases, leaving 17 bases between them. Germline CDR1 and CDR2: DFQATT and SNEGSKA (reference sequence). This CDR3 contains 13 residues. CDR3 residues: CSAFGGVMDEQYF. The DNA for the CDR3 is TGCAGTGCCTTCGGGGGAGTGATGGACGAGCAGTACTTC.

This clone was observed many times. The gene calls are TRBV5-1 and TRBJ2-7; possible D gene TRBD1, 6 bases. Germline assignment: CDR1 SGHRS and CDR2 YFSETQ. The CDR3 loop spans 15 amino acids. The V end was cut by 0 bases, the J end by 0 bases, with 10 bases between. The DNA for the CDR3 is TGCGCCAGCAGCTTGGCCCCAGGGGCCTCCTACGAGCAGTACTTC. Translation: CASSLAPGASYEQYF. The variable domain in full, completed from reference TRBV5-1 and TRBJ2-7, reads KAGVTQTPRYLIKTRGQQVTLSCSPISGHRSVSWYQQTPGQGLQFLFEYFSETQRNKGNFPGRFSGRQFSNSRSEMNVSTLELGDSALYLCASSLAPGASYEQYFGPGTRLTVT.

This clone appeared a few times. This chain uses TRBV19 with TRBJ1-5; perhaps TRBD1 as D (6 bases). Trimming removed 7 bases at V and 3 bases at J, with 16 bases between. Germline V CDR1 and CDR2: LNHDA, SQIVND (reference sequence). The CDR3 has 15 residues. This CDR3 reads CASITGKRINQPQHF. DNA for the CDR3: TGTGCCAGTATTACAGGGAAGCGGATCAATCAGCCCCAGCATTTT.

This clone showed up many times. This chain connects TRBV7-9 to TRBJ1-4; D may be TRBD1 (5 bases). The V end was cut by 5 bases, the J end by 0 bases, with 7 bases between. Germline lookup yields CDR1 SEHNR and CDR2 FQNEAQ (reference sequence). The CDR3 covers 14 residues. Here the CDR3 reads CASSQGSTNEKLFF. The DNA of the CDR3 is TGTGCCAGCAGCCAGGGTTCAACTAATGAAAAACTGTTTTTT.

V gene TRBV20-1 combines with J gene TRBJ2-7; 8 positions match TRBD2. This CDR3 has 14 amino acids. Germline assignment: CDR1 DFQATT and CDR2 SNEGSKA (reference sequence). Trimming at V came to 3 bases and at J to 0 bases, leaving 4 bases not matched to a gene. CDR3 residues: CSARRTSSSYEQYF. CDR3 nucleotide sequence: TGCAGTGCTAGGCGGACTAGCAGCTCCTACGAGCAGTACTTC.

This clone occurred many times. The CDR3 reads CASSFADTQYF. The CDR3 DNA reads as TGTGCCAGCAGTTTTGCAGATACGCAGTATTTT. The V call is TRBV6-1, the J call TRBJ2-3; D gene unclear. Trimming took off 5 bases at V and 4 bases at J, with 4 bases between the two ends. The CDR3 runs 11 residues. From germline, CDR1 is MNHNS and CDR2 SASEGT.

At least ten counts were recorded for this clone. The CDR3 reads CSATGLAGGYYNEQFF. CDR3 DNA: TGCAGTGCCACGGGACTAGCGGGAGGTTACTACAATGAGCAGTTCTTC. J is TRBJ2-1 and V is TRBV20-1, with 15 positions matching TRBD2. The CDR3 is made up of 16 amino acids. From germline, CDR1 is DFQATT and CDR2 SNEGSKA (reference sequence). Losses at the gene ends were 6 bases for V and 3 bases for J; bases not matched to a gene: 6.

A few counts support this clone. V gene TRBV6-1 combines with J gene TRBJ1-5; D gene ambiguous. V lost 6 bases to trimming and J lost 4 bases, with 10 bases between them. CDR1 and CDR2 from the germline V gene are MNHNS and SASEGT. This CDR3 comprises 13 residues. The CDR3 loop is CASSTSGNQPQHF. In DNA, the CDR3 is TGTGCCAGCAGCACCAGCGGGAATCAGCCCCAGCATTTT.

This clone showed up many times. The genes are TRBV11-3 and TRBJ1-3, with D unresolved. The CDR3 has 16 amino acids. From germline, CDR1 is SGHNT and CDR2 YENEEA. Trimming removed 2 bases at V and 0 bases at J, with 11 bases between. The CDR3 bases are TGTGCCAGCAGCTTACGGGCGGGCGCCTCTGGAAACACCATATATTTT. The encoded protein is CASSLRAGASGNTIYF.

The chain employs TRBV4-1 and TRBJ1-5; no clear D. Trimming cost V 2 bases and J 4 bases, with 12 bases left between them. The germline V gene encodes CDR1 MGHRA and CDR2 YSYEKL. This CDR3 contains 15 residues. CDR3 protein: CASSQPVGGNQPQHF. In DNA, the CDR3 is TGCGCCAGCAGCCAACCTGTTGGTGGTAATCAGCCCCAGCATTTT.

This clone was counted ten times or more. The V and J genes are TRBV4-3 and TRBJ2-5; 8 bases fit TRBD1. Germline V lookup: CDR1 LGHNA, CDR2 YSLEER. The trim removed 4 bases at V and 1 base at J, leaving 5 bases unmatched. The CDR3 covers 15 residues. CDR3 residues: CASSRSQGAQETQYF. CDR3 coding DNA: TGCGCCAGCAGCCGCTCGCAGGGGGCCCAAGAGACCCAGTACTTC.

This clone has at least ten counts. The rearrangement uses TRBV9 and TRBJ2-7, with 9 bases that match TRBD2. Germline V gene data show CDR1 as SGDLS and CDR2 as YYNGEE. The CDR3 totals 16 residues. J was trimmed by 4 bases and V by 4 bases; bases with no gene match: 12. The CDR3 sequence: CASSPMIAGARYEQYF. CDR3 bases: TGTGCCAGCAGCCCCATGATAGCGGGGGCTCGATACGAGCAGTACTTC.

J is TRBJ2-1 and V is TRBV20-1; 8 bases are shared with TRBD1. Unmatched junction bases numbered 12, after V lost 1 base and J lost 7 bases. Germline V gives CDR1 DFQATT, CDR2 SNEGSKA (reference sequence). The length of the CDR3 is 16 residues. CDR3 DNA: TGCAGTGCTAGAGGGGATGCAGGGGGCGCGGAGAATGAGCAGTTCTTC. Translating it yields CSARGDAGGAENEQFF.

This clone was counted many times. The chain combines TRBV2 with TRBJ2-1, with 9 bases that match TRBD2. The CDR3 is made up of 13 amino acids. Trimming at V came to 6 bases and at J to 10 bases, leaving 7 bases not matched to a gene. Germline V lookup: CDR1 SNHLY, CDR2 FYNNEI. The CDR3 protein is CASSRASGMEQFF. The CDR3, as DNA: TGTGCCAGCAGCCGGGCTAGCGGGATGGAGCAGTTCTTC. Full variable domain (rest looked up from reference TRBV2 and TRBJ2-1): EPEVTQTPSHQVTQMGQEVILRCVPISNHLYFYWYRQILGQKVEFLVSFYNNEISEKSEIFDDQFSVERPDGSNFTLKIRSTKLEDSAMYFCASSRASGMEQFFGPGTRLTVL.

Many counts were recorded for this clone. This CDR3 is also generated by other DNA sequences in the sample. This chain uses TRBV7-3 with TRBJ2-1, with 14 bases identical to TRBD2. Germline loops: CDR1 SGHTA, CDR2 FQGTGA. V gave up 5 bases and J gave up 6 bases; unmatched junction bases: 3. CDR3 length: 15 residues. The CDR3 nucleotides are TGTGCCAGCAGCCTCGGGACTAGCGGGGGCAATGAGCAGTTCTTC. Amino acid sequence: CASSLGTSGGNEQFF. Supplemented by reference TRBV7-3 and TRBJ2-1, the full variable domain reads GAGVSQTPSNKVTEKGKYVELRCDPISGHTALYWYRQSLGQGPEFLIYFQGTGAADDSGLPNDRFFAVRPEGSVSTLKIQRTERGDSAVYLCASSLGTSGGNEQFFGPGTRLTVL.

This clone was found a few times. A read error is possible here, since a much larger clone lies one base away. This chain joins TRBV5-6 and TRBJ1-4; the D is unclear. CDR3 length: 13 residues. Trimming pared 3 bases from V and 5 bases from J, leaving 8 bases between. Germline V CDR1 and CDR2: SGHDT, YYEEEE. Here the CDR3 DNA reads TGTGCCAGCAGCTGGGCAGGAAATGAAAAACTGTTTTTT. Translating gives CASSWAGNEKLFF.

This clone has a count of ten or more. A much larger clone lies one base from this, so it may be a read error. This sample includes further DNA sequences coding for the same CDR3. The chain has TRBV27 and TRBJ2-7; D may be TRBD1 (6 bases). The CDR3 spans 14 residues. The V gene's germline CDR1 is MNHEY and CDR2 SMNVEV (reference sequence). V was pared by 5 bases and J by 9 bases, with 20 bases between. Written as DNA, the CDR3 is TGTGCCAGCAGTGAGGACAGAGCAGGAGTTGTGCAGTACTTC. Translation: CASSEDRAGVVQYF.

This clone has a count of ten or more. A much larger clone is a single base away; this may be a read error. The rearrangement uses TRBV19 and TRBJ2-7, with 10 bases aligning to TRBD1. The CDR3 spans 14 residues. V lost 5 bases, J lost 5 bases, and 6 bases stayed unmatched. Germline V gives CDR1 LNHDA, CDR2 SQIVND (reference sequence). The CDR3, as DNA: TGTGCCAGTAGTGGGACAGGGGACGCCCACGAGCAGTACTTC. This codes for CASSGTGDAHEQYF.

This clone was seen many times. This chain connects TRBV9 to TRBJ1-1; the D gene is possibly TRBD1 (6 bases). CDR1 is SGDLS, CDR2 YYNGEE, per germline. CDR3 length equals 14 residues. V was shortened by 0 bases and J by 1 base, with 7 bases between the two germline ends. The DNA for the CDR3 is TGTGCCAGCAGCGTAGAAGGGGGGAACACTGAAGCTTTCTTT. This sequence encodes CASSVEGGNTEAFF.

This clone was counted between two and nine times. A read error may account for a junction end that differs from germline. This chain links TRBV19 with TRBJ2-2, with a tentative D call TRBD2 (5 bases). Looked up from germline, CDR1 is LNHDA and CDR2 is SQIVND (reference sequence). CDR3 size: 14 residues. CDR3 residues: CASSIASSTGELFF. DNA for the CDR3: TGTGCCAGTAGTATTGCCTCGAGCACCGGGGAGCTGTTCTTT.

This clone was seen a few times. This likely comes from a read error, as the CDR3 has no conserved phenylalanine or tryptophan at its end. V gene TRBV10-1 combines with J gene TRBJ2-1, with D possibly being TRBD2 (5 bases). V was trimmed by 0 bases and J by 12 bases, leaving 12 bases between them. CDR1 and CDR2 (germline): WNHNN, SYGVQD (reference sequence). This CDR3 has 13 amino acids. The CDR3 sequence is CASSESSATWQFL. The DNA of the CDR3 is TGCGCCAGCAGTGAGTCTAGCGCGACATGGCAGTTCCTC.

This clone was found a few times. This sequence joins TRBV6-5 and TRBJ2-3; TRBD2 agrees at 7 bases. This CDR3 has 15 amino acids. Germline values: CDR1 MNHEY, CDR2 SVGAGI. Unmatched junction bases numbered 7, after V lost 6 bases and J lost 1 base. The CDR3 protein is CASRLGLAGTDTQYF. DNA of the CDR3: TGTGCCAGCAGGTTAGGGCTAGCGGGCACAGATACGCAGTATTTT.

V usage is TRBV12-3 or TRBV12-4 and J usage is TRBJ2-7; D possibly corresponds to TRBD1 (6 bases). There are 15 residues in the CDR3. V was trimmed by 5 bases and J by 5 bases, leaving 19 bases between them. CDR3 bases: TGTGCCAGCAGTCGCCCCGCAGGGGACGACCACGAGCAGTACTTC. As protein: CASSRPAGDDHEQYF.

This clone was counted many times. CDR3: CASTTEATNEKLFF. The CDR3 DNA reads as TGTGCCAGCACAACGGAAGCAACTAATGAAAAACTGTTTTTT. This rearrangement joins TRBV2 to TRBJ1-4; no clear D gene. V was cut by 7 bases and J by 0 bases, with 9 bases left in between. Germline values: CDR1 SNHLY, CDR2 FYNNEI. The CDR3 sequence is 14 residues long. The complete variable domain, with remaining parts taken from reference TRBV2 and TRBJ1-4, reads EPEVTQTPSHQVTQMGQEVILRCVPISNHLYFYWYRQILGQKVEFLVSFYNNEISEKSEIFDDQFSVERPDGSNFTLKIRSTKLEDSAMYFCASTTEATNEKLFFGSGTQLSVL.

Ten or more counts support this clone. The gene calls are TRBV10-3 and TRBJ2-6, with 9 bases fitting TRBD2. CDR1 is ENHRY and CDR2 is SYGVKD in the germline V gene. V dropped 5 bases and J dropped 0; count of bases not matched to a gene: 5. The CDR3 spans 17 residues. CDR3 DNA sequence: TGTGCCATCAGTTCTAGCGGGACCCTCTCTGGGGCCAACGTCCTGACTTTC. Translating it yields CAISSSGTLSGANVLTF.

This clone was detected only a few times. The V call is TRBV3-1, the J call TRBJ1-1, with 7 bases matching TRBD1. The trim removed 1 base at V and 7 bases at J, leaving 6 bases unmatched. Looked up from germline, CDR1 is LGHDT and CDR2 is YNNKEL (reference sequence). This CDR3 has 14 residues. CDR3: CASSQGSRDSEAFF. CDR3 in DNA: TGTGCCAGCAGCCAAGGCAGTCGGGACAGTGAAGCTTTCTTT.

The table lists this clone with many counts. The chain employs TRBV11-2 and TRBJ1-1; the D is unclear. This CDR3 comprises 13 residues. Germline V gene sequence: CDR1 SGHAT, CDR2 FQNNGV. Trimming took off 2 bases at V and 3 bases at J, with 7 bases between the two ends. The CDR3 sequence is CASSLTRDTEAFF. The CDR3 nucleotides read TGTGCCAGCAGCTTAACCCGGGACACTGAAGCTTTCTTT.